This entry lists 4 T cell receptor beta chains sequenced from one sample in a study of shared clonotypes between healthy human individuals. The table came from immunoSEQ multiplex PCR; TCRdb's copy has only in-frame clones and leaves some out. The data contain roughly 720,000 clones, about nine tenths of them singletons. Sample: memory CD8+ T cells from PBMCs. Subset noted: CD45RO+ cells pooled with CCR7-negative TemRA cells. The origin of the receptors is a man younger than 35 in good health. Some clones in this sample may be carry-over from other donors' samples.

The chain carries TRBV5-6 and TRBJ1-3; 7 bases align to TRBD1. The V segment lost 0 bases and the J segment 0 bases; nucleotides outside the gene matches: 3. Germline loops: CDR1 SGHDT, CDR2 YYEEEE. This CDR3 region has 16 residues. For the CDR3, the DNA is TGTGCCAGCAGCTTGGCGGGGGACAGCTCTGGAAACACCATATATTTT. Protein product: CASSLAGDSSGNTIYF.

The chain is built from TRBV7-9 and TRBJ1-1; a possible D gene is TRBD1 (5 bases). Germline-derived CDR1 and CDR2 are SEHNR and FQNEAQ (reference sequence). The CDR3 length is 12 residues. The V end was cut by 3 bases, the J end by 5 bases, with 7 bases between. In DNA, the CDR3 is TGTGCCAGCAGCTTTAAGGGGACTGAAGCTTTCTTT. Translation gives CASSFKGTEAFF.

V and J are TRBV9 and TRBJ2-2, with TRBD2 matching over 7 bases. Germline V CDR1 and CDR2: SGDLS, YYNGEE. The CDR3 length is 14 residues. The V and J ends lost 3 bases and 3 bases, in that order; junction bases with no gene match: 2. For the CDR3, the DNA is TGTGCCAGCAGCGCTAGCGGTGACACCGGGGAGCTGTTTTTT. Translated, it gives CASSASGDTGELFF.

The CDR3 DNA reads as TGCGCCAGCAGCCAAGAGATCCAGACATCTATAAGGTGGACTGAAGCTTTCTTT. Amino acid sequence: CASSQEIQTSIRWTEAFF. The chain employs TRBV4-1 and TRBJ1-1, with D unresolved. The CDR3 spans 18 residues. The V gene's germline CDR1 is MGHRA and CDR2 YSYEKL. With 0 bases removed from V and 5 bases from J, the gap between germline ends came to 22 bases.